A selection of T cell receptor beta chains follows, all from one sample in a study of regulatory T cells in long-lasting Graves disease. In TCRdb, the multiplex PCR reads were re-called with MiXCR into one record per CDR3 protein. In the table there are roughly 490,000 distinct CDR3 sequences, around a fifth of which are singletons. The sequenced sample was peripheral blood mononuclear cells (PBMCs), obtained when the disease was refractory, from a patient treated with antithyroid drugs. The receptors derive from a female donor with Graves disease. Each CDR3 is given with its conserved first and last residue. A D gene is named only where the DNA matches it firmly. Part of the rows lack a size; the others show once, few, many or a class for expanded clones.

TRBV28,NA,many,TRBJ1-5,TGTGCCAGCAGTTTATTGGAGGGGCTTCAGCCCCAGCATTTT,CASSLLEGLQPQHF
TRBV6-6,NA,few,TRBJ2-7,TGTGCCAGCAGTTACTCGCAGGGTTGGTACGAGCAGTACTTC,CASSYSQGWYEQYF
TRBV6-1,TRBD1,many,TRBJ1-5,TGTGCCAGTACGCAACGGGACAGGGATCAGCCCCAGCATTTT,CASTQRDRDQPQHF
TRBV10-3,NA,NA,TRBJ1-1,TGTGCCATCAGTGGCCGGGACAATGAAGCTTTCTTT,CAISGRDNEAFF
TRBV18,NA,NA,TRBJ2-5,TGTGCCAGCTCACCCCCGGGTAGCAGGGGAGAGACCCAGTACTTC,CASSPPGSRGETQYF
TRBV19,TRBD2,NA,TRBJ2-1,TGTGCCAGTAGTATACCCGGGAGGGCCTACAATGAGCAGTTCTTC,CASSIPGRAYNEQFF
TRBV12-5,TRBD1,NA,TRBJ2-7,TGTGCTAGTGGTCTCCAGGGGGCTTTAGACGAGCAGTACTTC,CASGLQGALDEQYF
TRBV20-1,NA,many,TRBJ1-4,TGCAGTGCTAGAGAGACCGGGGACGGTGAAAAACTGTTTTTT,CSARETGDGEKLFF
TRBV20-1,NA,NA,TRBJ2-5,TGCAGTGCTGCTGGGGCCCAGGGGACCCAGTACTTC,CSAAGAQGTQYF
TRBV11-1,NA,NA,TRBJ2-6,TGTGCCAGCAGCCCCGGGAGAGGTGCCTCTGGGGCCAACGTCCTGACTTTC,CASSPGRGASGANVLTF
TRBV30,TRBD1,NA,TRBJ1-2,TGTGCCTCCTCCATTAACCGGGACAGGGGGCTAGGTGGCTACACCTTC,CASSINRDRGLGGYTF
TRBV7-2,TRBD2,many,TRBJ2-5,TGTGCCAGCAGCTTAGTTGGCGGGAGGGGGATAGGTGAGACCCAGTACTTC,CASSLVGGRGIGETQYF
TRBV27,TRBD1,many,TRBJ1-5,TGTGCCAGCAGTCCCGGGACAGGGACAAAGCCCCAGCATTTT,CASSPGTGTKPQHF
TRBV12-3/TRBV12-4,NA,many,TRBJ1-2,TGTGCCAGCAGCTACGGACAGTATGGCTACACCTTC,CASSYGQYGYTF
TRBV5-6,NA,NA,TRBJ1-1,TGTGCCAGCAGCTTGGTCCCCGGGGACACTGAAGCTTTCTTT,CASSLVPGDTEAFF
TRBV3-1,NA,NA,TRBJ2-5,TGTGCCAGCAGCCACGGACCCAATAGGGAGACCCAGTACTTC,CASSHGPNRETQYF
TRBV6-1,NA,many,TRBJ1-5,TGTGCCAGCAGGATGAGGGCCCACAATCAGCCCCAGCATTTT,CASRMRAHNQPQHF
TRBV6-2/TRBV6-3,NA,few,TRBJ1-1,TGTGCCAGCAGCAAAGGGGAGGGACAACTGAACACTGAAGCTTTCTTT,CASSKGEGQLNTEAFF
TRBV7-2,NA,few,TRBJ2-2,TGTGCCAGCAGCTTTGACGTGAACACCGGGGAGCTGTTTTTT,CASSFDVNTGELFF
TRBV9,TRBD1,NA,TRBJ2-2,TGTGCCAGCAGCGTAGGGACAGGGGCGAACACCGGGGAGCTGTTTTTT,CASSVGTGANTGELFF
TRBV5-6,NA,NA,TRBJ1-1,TGTGCCAGCAGCTTGGGCGATAACACTGAAGCTTTCTTT,CASSLGDNTEAFF
TRBV6-1,TRBD1,many,TRBJ2-7,TGTGCCAGCAGCCCAATAGACAGGGGGGTCTCCTACGAGCAGTACTTC,CASSPIDRGVSYEQYF
TRBV7-8,NA,NA,TRBJ1-3,TGTGCCAGCAGCTTAGCGCAGGTGACCTCTGGAAACACCATACATTTT,CASSLAQVTSGNTIHF
TRBV28,NA,many,TRBJ1-2,TGTGCCAGCAGTGGAAACGCCGTCGGGAACTATGGCTACACCTTC,CASSGNAVGNYGYTF
TRBV28,NA,many,TRBJ2-7,TGTGCCAGCAGCGAAATAATGGGCAACTACGAGCAGTACTTC,CASSEIMGNYEQYF
TRBV27,NA,few,TRBJ1-2,TGTGCCAGCAGTCCCACCCGGACGGATCCGTGGGGCTACACCTTC,CASSPTRTDPWGYTF
TRBV28,NA,many,TRBJ1-3,TGTGCCAGCAGCCTGTCAGTAAACACCATATATTTT,CASSLSVNTIYF